One and the same sample provided the 29 T cell receptor beta chains below, sequenced in a study of OX40 agonist ivuxolimab in advanced cancers. The protocol was immunoSEQ multiplex PCR, while the TCRdb copy is restricted to in-frame clones and leaves out a portion. Of 50,000 to 65,000 clones listed, around 86% were seen once; the top ten hold 0.85% to 1.4%. The specimen was CD4+ or CD8+ T cells sorted from blood, collected in a trial of the OX40 agonist ivuxolimab. The source is an adult with an advanced solid tumor such as melanoma, head and neck, liver or kidney cancer.

The chain joins TRBV4-1 to TRBJ2-1; tentative D call: TRBD2 (6 bases). CDR1 is MGHRA, CDR2 YSYEKL, per germline. Trimming stripped 1 base from V and 8 bases from J, with 15 bases between. The CDR3 length is 15 residues. CDR3 residues: CASSQALTSHDEQFF. The CDR3 DNA reads TGCGCCAGCAGCCAAGCGCTCACTAGCCACGATGAGCAGTTCTTC.

The J gene is TRBJ2-6, the V gene TRBV4-3, with unresolved D. This CDR3 spans 15 amino acids. Trimming removed 4 bases at V and 4 bases at J, with 11 bases between. Looked up from germline, CDR1 is LGHNA and CDR2 is YSLEER. The CDR3 DNA follows: TGCGCCAGCAGCCTAGTCCCCCCAGGGGCCAACGTCCTGACTTTC. It specifies CASSLVPPGANVLTF.

The J gene is TRBJ2-5, the V gene TRBV7-9; D may be TRBD2 (5 bases). Trimming pared 5 bases from V and 5 bases from J, leaving 15 bases between. The CDR3 sequence is 14 residues long. CDR1 and CDR2 from the germline V gene are SEHNR and FQNEAQ (reference sequence). DNA for the CDR3: TGTGCCAGCAGCCCACCGCTGGCGGGTGAGACCCAGTACTTC. It is translated as CASSPPLAGETQYF.

CDR3 DNA: TGTGCCAGTAGTATTAATACGAAAAACTCCTACGAGCAGTACTTC. Translating it yields CASSINTKNSYEQYF. The J gene is TRBJ2-7, the V gene TRBV19, with no clear D. The germline V gene encodes CDR1 LNHDA and CDR2 SQIVND (reference sequence). The CDR3 covers 15 residues. Trimming took 3 bases from V and 0 from J, leaving 12 bases between them.

This clone came up once. The chain uses TRBV28 and TRBJ2-7; D possibly corresponds to TRBD2 (6 bases). The germline CDR1 and CDR2 sequences are MDHEN and SYDVKM. V was pared by 2 bases and J by 0 bases, with 11 bases between. The CDR3 runs 15 residues. The CDR3 here is CASSLPGGTSYEQYF. CDR3 nucleotide sequence: TGTGCCAGCAGTTTACCCGGCGGGACCTCCTACGAGCAGTACTTC.

The rearrangement joins TRBV5-1 to TRBJ2-1; TRBD1 agrees at 7 bases. V trimming: 2 bases; J trimming: 0 bases; junction bases outside the gene matches: 5. CDR1 SGHRS and CDR2 YFSETQ come from the germline V gene. CDR3 size: 16 residues. Here the CDR3 reads CASSLGGTASYNEQFF. The CDR3 DNA reads as TGCGCCAGCAGCTTAGGTGGGACAGCCTCCTACAATGAGCAGTTCTTC.

This clone was detected once. The chain couples TRBV2 to TRBJ2-7, with a weak D call TRBD1 (5 bases). V was cut by 3 bases and J by 2 bases, with 11 bases left in between. The CDR3 consists of 14 residues. CDR1 SNHLY and CDR2 FYNNEI come from the germline V gene. CDR3 in amino acids: CASSDRTPAYEQYF. Here the CDR3 DNA reads TGTGCCAGCAGTGATAGGACACCCGCCTACGAGCAGTACTTC.

This chain connects TRBV5-1 to TRBJ2-1; D is possibly TRBD2 (6 bases). Germline CDR1 and CDR2: SGHRS and YFSETQ. This CDR3 has 15 residues. Trimming stripped 0 bases from V and 7 bases from J, with 14 bases between. CDR3 residues: CASSLAPGVENEQFF. CDR3 DNA: TGCGCCAGCAGCTTGGCTCCGGGAGTAGAGAATGAGCAGTTCTTC. The full variable domain, completed using reference TRBV5-1 and TRBJ2-1, is KAGVTQTPRYLIKTRGQQVTLSCSPISGHRSVSWYQQTPGQGLQFLFEYFSETQRNKGNFPGRFSGRQFSNSRSEMNVSTLELGDSALYLCASSLAPGVENEQFFGPGTRLTVL.

This chain connects TRBV7-2 to TRBJ1-3; D gene unclear. The CDR3 sequence is 18 residues long. V shed 3 bases and J shed 4 bases, with 22 bases lying between them. Germline V CDR1 and CDR2: SGHTA, FQGNSA. CDR3 nucleotide sequence: TGTGCCAGCAGCTTCAATCAGGCAAGAGGGCTTCGGGGAAACACCATATATTTT. Its translation: CASSFNQARGLRGNTIYF.

This clone was seen a handful of times. V gene TRBV30 combines with J gene TRBJ1-4; D not resolved. The CDR3 extends over 12 amino acids. Looked up from germline, CDR1 is GTSNPN and CDR2 is SVGIG (reference sequence). The V end lost 0 bases, the J end lost 7 bases, and 6 bases lay between the germline ends. CDR3 protein: CAWSVLSEKLFF. CDR3 nucleotides: TGTGCCTGGAGTGTACTGAGTGAAAAACTGTTTTTT.

As concerns this clone: This may be a read error: a much more frequent sequence differs by one nucleotide. The gene calls are TRBV7-2 and TRBJ2-1; tentatively, D is TRBD2 (5 bases). The CDR3 is 13 residues long. The germline V and J ends were trimmed by 4 bases and 11 bases, with 15 bases remaining between them. Germline-derived CDR1 and CDR2 are SGHTA and FQGNSA. The CDR3 nucleotides are TGTGCCAGCAGCTCGACGGGATACGATAAGCAGTTCTTC. This gives the protein CASSSTGYDKQFF.

This rearrangement joins TRBV28 to TRBJ1-2; D unresolved. The CDR3 totals 14 residues. V dropped 3 bases and J dropped 0 bases, with 8 bases sitting between them. Germline CDR1 and CDR2: MDHEN and SYDVKM. The DNA for the CDR3 is TGTGCCAGCAGTTTTAGGGTATCTAACTATGGCTACACCTTC. This translates into CASSFRVSNYGYTF.

This clone has only a few counts. V is TRBV28 and J is TRBJ1-2; 7 nucleotides align to TRBD1. The CDR3 extends over 15 amino acids. Germline CDR1 reads MDHEN; CDR2 reads SYDVKM. Germline trimming cut 4 bases from V and 7 bases from J; bases unmatched to any gene: 12. CDR3 in amino acids: CASSSSNRGISGYTF. In DNA form, the CDR3 reads TGTGCCAGCAGTTCCTCTAACAGGGGAATAAGTGGCTACACCTTC.

The genes are TRBV7-2 and TRBJ2-7, with D maybe TRBD1 (6 bases). The CDR3 totals 15 residues. The V gene lost 7 bases and the J gene lost 0 bases, with 16 bases spanning the gap. CDR1 and CDR2 from the germline V gene are SGHTA and FQGNSA. The chain's CDR3 is CASTVGQSSSYEQYF. DNA of the CDR3: TGTGCCAGCACCGTTGGACAGTCGTCCTCCTACGAGCAGTACTTC.

The V and J genes are TRBV30 and TRBJ1-1, with unresolved D. Germline V gene lookup returns CDR1 GTSNPN and CDR2 SVGIG (reference sequence). With 4 bases removed from V and 5 bases from J, the gap between germline ends came to 17 bases. The CDR3 is 14 residues long. The CDR3 loop reads CAWTIKDLGTEAFF. The CDR3, as DNA: TGTGCCTGGACCATAAAGGACTTGGGGACTGAAGCTTTCTTT. The variable domain in full, with the rest retrieved from reference TRBV30 and TRBJ1-1, is SQTIHQWPATLVQPVGSPLSLECTVEGTSNPNLYWYRQAAGRGLQLLFYSVGIGQISSEVPQNLSASRPQDRQFILSSKKLLLSDSGFYLCAWTIKDLGTEAFFGQGTRLTVV.

J is TRBJ2-7 and V is TRBV27, with D possibly matching TRBD1 (6 bases). This CDR3 has 15 residues. Trimming removed 5 bases from V and 1 base from J, with 15 bases in between. The germline CDR1 and CDR2 sequences are MNHEY and SMNVEV (reference sequence). The CDR3 loop reads CASSANRDISYEQYF. CDR3 coding DNA: TGTGCCAGCAGTGCAAACCGGGACATATCCTACGAGCAGTACTTC.

The chain employs TRBV5-6 and TRBJ1-2, with D uncertain. The CDR3 contains 14 residues. V lost 4 bases and J lost 6, with 16 bases in between. Germline assignment: CDR1 SGHDT and CDR2 YYEEEE. The CDR3 coding sequence is TGTGCCAGCAGCCCGAAAGGGTCCTTCGATGGCTACACCTTC. Its protein is CASSPKGSFDGYTF.

The chain recombines TRBV6-5 with TRBJ2-7, with D perhaps matching TRBD2 (5 bases). CDR1 is MNHEY, CDR2 SVGAGI, per germline. This CDR3 spans 13 amino acids. V was clipped by 5 bases and J by 3 bases, with 11 bases between them. CDR3 in amino acids: CASSRTAHYEQYF. The CDR3 DNA sequence: TGTGCCAGCAGTCGGACTGCCCACTACGAGCAGTACTTC.

The CDR3: CAGLMAWPISIKGAFF. CDR3 nucleotides: TGTGCCGGCCTAATGGCCTGGCCAATCAGTATTAAGGGAGCTTTCTTT. The chain couples TRBV30 to TRBJ1-1; no reliable D call. There are 16 residues in the CDR3. Deletions cut 8 bases from V and 10 bases from J, with 32 bases between. Germline V gene sequence: CDR1 GTSNPN, CDR2 SVGIG (reference sequence).

The genes are TRBV5-1 and TRBJ2-5; D is uncertain. Trimming stripped 4 bases from V and 2 bases from J, with 3 bases between. Germline loops: CDR1 SGHRS, CDR2 YFSETQ. The CDR3 sequence is 11 residues long. The DNA of the CDR3 is TGCGCCAGCAGCATACAAGAGACCCAGTACTTC. Residues: CASSIQETQYF.

The V call is TRBV12-2, the J call TRBJ2-1; the D call of TRBD2 is as the table states it, not checked on the DNA. TRBV12-2 is deemed a pseudogene. The CDR3 contains 17 residues. The DNA for the CDR3 is TGTGCAAGTCGCTTAGTGGCGGGAGTTGGGTCCTACAATGAGCAGTTCTTC. Its translation: CASRLVAGVGSYNEQFF.

The chain joins TRBV2 to TRBJ2-7; D is possibly TRBD2 (5 bases). V was pared by 7 bases and J by 0 bases, with 7 bases between. CDR3 length: 12 residues. Germline-derived CDR1 and CDR2 are SNHLY and FYNNEI. This chain's CDR3 is CASKEVSYEQYF. As DNA, the CDR3 is TGTGCCAGCAAGGAGGTCTCCTACGAGCAGTACTTC.

J is TRBJ1-1 and V is TRBV5-1, with unresolved D. V was trimmed by 0 bases and J by 12 bases, leaving 12 bases between them. This CDR3 spans 12 amino acids. The V gene's germline CDR1 is SGHRS and CDR2 YFSETQ. The CDR3 DNA reads as TGCGCCAGCAGCTTGGATGGGATTAGGTCTTTCTTT. As protein: CASSLDGIRSFF.

As to this clone: The germline gene is not matched at one end of the junction; a read error may be the cause. The rearrangement links TRBV28 to TRBJ1-2; weak D call: TRBD1 (6 bases). The CDR3 has 11 residues. Germline V gene lookup returns CDR1 MDHEN and CDR2 SYDVKM. The DNA of the CDR3 is TGTGCCACCCGCCTCCAGGGGAGGACCGCCTTC. This translates into CATRLQGRTAF.

The V call is TRBV20-1, the J call TRBJ2-3; D gene uncertain. V shed 2 bases and J shed 5 bases, with 2 bases lying between them. The CDR3 is 10 residues long. Germline assignment: CDR1 DFQATT and CDR2 SNEGSKA (reference sequence). CDR3 loop: CSARLDTQYF. The CDR3 DNA is TGCAGTGCTAGACTAGATACGCAGTATTTT.

The chain uses TRBV7-2 and TRBJ2-5; D uncertain. The CDR3 spans 13 residues. Between the trimmed V and J ends, which lost 2 bases and 2 bases, there was a span of 6 bases. CDR1 and CDR2 (germline): SGHTA, FQGNSA. CDR3 coding DNA: TGTGCCAGCAGCTTAAAGGTTCAAGAGACCCAGTACTTC. Translated, it gives CASSLKVQETQYF.

This clone has more than one count but fewer than ten. The chain has TRBV5-4 and TRBJ2-3, with 11 bases that match TRBD2. The V and J ends lost 5 bases and 6 bases, in that order; junction bases with no gene match: 8. Germline V gene data show CDR1 as SGHNT and CDR2 as YYREEE (reference sequence). The CDR3 spans 15 residues. The CDR3: CASSNSSGRADTQYF. As DNA, the CDR3 is TGTGCCAGCAGTAACAGTAGCGGGAGGGCGGATACGCAGTATTTT.

The V and J genes are TRBV19 and TRBJ2-1, with a possible D match to TRBD2 (5 bases). Germline values: CDR1 LNHDA, CDR2 SQIVND (reference sequence). Trimming pared 1 base from V and 15 bases from J, leaving 19 bases between. The CDR3 runs to 14 residues. The CDR3 nucleotides are TGTGCCAGTAGTATAGGTGATAGCGAAGGTCGTCGGTTCTTC. It specifies CASSIGDSEGRRFF.

J is TRBJ2-1 and V is TRBV9, with TRBD2 identical over 13 bases. Germline CDR1 SGDLS, CDR2 YYNGEE. CDR3 size: 16 residues. After removal of 0 bases from V and 7 bases from J, the junction contained 4 bases not matched to a gene. CDR3 protein: CASSVGTSGRGNEQFF. CDR3 DNA: TGTGCCAGCAGCGTAGGAACTAGCGGGAGGGGGAATGAGCAGTTCTTC.